The 26 T cell receptor beta chains below come from one sample, sequenced in a study of T-cell reconstitution after alpha-beta-depleted transplantation in children. Preparation of the TCRbeta library was carried out with unique molecular identifiers. TCRdb re-derived calls from the PCR reads in MiXCR, one entry per CDR3 protein. The profile covers about 250,000 distinct CDR3 sequences, with approximately 24% appearing a single time and about 5% taken by the ten largest. The sequencing used PBMCs, mostly from graft donor cells, collected 360 days after TCRalphabeta/CD19-depleted stem cell transplant. The origin of the receptors is a female patient between 2 and 15 years old who had a stem cell transplant for congenital amegakaryocytic thrombocytopenia, so the T cells may come from the graft donor.

The rearrangement uses TRBV7-9 and TRBJ2-5, with D hard to call. Trimming removed 5 bases at V and 11 bases at J, with 3 bases between. CDR1 SEHNR and CDR2 FQNEAQ come from the germline V gene (reference sequence). The CDR3 is 8 residues long. CDR3 sequence reads: CASSPQYF. The CDR3, as DNA: TGTGCCAGCAGCCCTCAGTACTTC.

The chain is built from TRBV20-1 and TRBJ2-1; D uncertain. The CDR3 contains 13 residues. With 1 base removed from V and 4 bases from J, the gap between germline ends came to 8 bases. Germline V gene sequence: CDR1 DFQATT, CDR2 SNEGSKA (reference sequence). The CDR3, as DNA: TGCAGTGCTAGAGGGGTGTTTTACAATGAGCAGTTCTTC. Translation gives CSARGVFYNEQFF.

With respect to this clonotype: Since a much larger clone is just one base distant, this may be a read error. The rearrangement joins TRBV29-1 to TRBJ2-2; possible D gene TRBD1, 6 bases. The CDR3 spans 12 residues. Germline V gene lookup returns CDR1 SQVTM and CDR2 ANQGSEA. CDR3 amino acids: CSTTGITAELFF. The CDR3 coding sequence is TGCAGCACAACAGGGATCACCGCGGAGCTGTTTTTT.

The chain links TRBV4-1 to TRBJ1-6; tentative D call: TRBD1 (5 bases). Trimming removed 0 bases at V and 0 bases at J, with 9 bases between. Germline V CDR1 and CDR2: MGHRA, YSYEKL. This CDR3 has 17 residues. In DNA form, the CDR3 reads TGCGCCAGCAGCCAAGATCGGGGGGGCTCCTATAATTCACCCCTCCACTTT. It encodes CASSQDRGGSYNSPLHF.

This chain joins TRBV28 and TRBJ2-3; D perhaps matches TRBD1 (5 bases). Trimming stripped 7 bases from V and 0 bases from J, with 17 bases between. The germline gives CDR1 MDHEN, CDR2 SYDVKM. The CDR3 is 16 residues long. The CDR3, as DNA: TGTGCCAGCATCCAGCAGCCAGGACAAAGCACAGATACGCAGTATTTT. It specifies CASIQQPGQSTDTQYF.

V usage is TRBV7-9 and J usage is TRBJ2-5; TRBD2 is a possible D gene (5 bases). This CDR3 is 13 amino acids long. CDR1 and CDR2 (germline): SEHNR, FQNEAQ (reference sequence). The germline V and J ends were trimmed by 0 bases and 5 bases, with 7 bases remaining between them. CDR3 region: CASSLAGAETQYF. DNA for the CDR3: TGTGCCAGCAGCTTAGCGGGAGCTGAGACCCAGTACTTC.

This chain connects TRBV20-1 to TRBJ1-1; no clear D. The germline V gene has CDR1 DFQATT and CDR2 SNEGSKA (reference sequence). The CDR3 loop spans 14 amino acids. Trimming shortened V by 2 bases and J by 4 bases, and 14 bases separated the two germline ends. DNA of the CDR3: TGCAGTGCTAGATTCCCGGGAGCGGGCACTGAAGCTTTCTTT. Encoded protein: CSARFPGAGTEAFF.

This clonotype was seen a few times. This rearrangement joins TRBV20-1 to TRBJ2-7; D gene uncertain. Trimming removed 0 bases from V and 0 bases from J, with 6 bases in between. The CDR3 totals 13 residues. Looked up from germline, CDR1 is DFQATT and CDR2 is SNEGSKA (reference sequence). Here the CDR3 reads CSARDTISYEQYF. The CDR3, as DNA: TGCAGTGCTAGAGACACTATCTCCTACGAGCAGTACTTC.

This rearrangement joins TRBV18 to TRBJ2-2; D might be TRBD1 (5 bases). Trimming removed 2 bases from V and 5 bases from J, with 12 bases in between. The V gene's germline CDR1 is KGHSH and CDR2 LQKENI. The CDR3 is made up of 15 amino acids. This CDR3 reads CASSPRGSVTGELFF. The CDR3 nucleotides are TGTGCCAGCTCACCAAGGGGCAGCGTTACCGGGGAGCTGTTTTTT.

This clonotype was found once. V usage is TRBV6-1 and J usage is TRBJ2-7; D might be TRBD1 (6 bases). V dropped 7 bases and J dropped 3 bases, with 19 bases sitting between them. Per germline, CDR1 MNHNS and CDR2 SASEGT. The CDR3 runs 15 residues. The CDR3 nucleotides are TGTGCCAGCAACCCAGGACAGCCTAAGGGCTACGAGCAGTACTTC. Protein: CASNPGQPKGYEQYF.

The chain carries TRBV29-1 and TRBJ1-2, with TRBD1 identical over 9 bases. The CDR3 runs to 15 residues. With V trimmed by 3 bases and J by 1 base, 6 bases remained unmatched. Germline V gene data show CDR1 as SQVTM and CDR2 as ANQGSEA. CDR3 in amino acids: CSVEGQGGINYGYTF. DNA for the CDR3: TGCAGCGTTGAGGGACAGGGAGGGATTAACTATGGCTACACCTTC.

This clonotype was counted only a few times. Its ends do not fully match the called genes, so a read error is possible. The CDR3 DNA follows: TGCAGTGCCGGACAGGGCCGAGAGACCCAATACTTC. It yields the protein CSAGQGRETQYF. This chain uses TRBV20-1 with TRBJ2-5, with 8 bases fitting TRBD1. The CDR3 contains 12 residues. Germline V lookup: CDR1 DFQATT, CDR2 SNEGSKA (reference sequence).

The chain employs TRBV7-6 and TRBJ2-2; no firm D call. V was cut by 8 bases and J by 1 base, with 5 bases left in between. CDR3 length: 12 amino acids. CDR1 and CDR2 from the germline V gene are SGHVS and FNYEAQ. The CDR3 DNA sequence: TGTGCCAGCGCGGAGAACACCGGGGAGCTGTTTTTT. This translates into CASAENTGELFF.

This clonotype was detected only once. The rearrangement uses TRBV20-1 and TRBJ2-7, with 8 bases that match TRBD2. Germline trimming cut 8 bases from V and 2 bases from J; bases unmatched to any gene: 5. The germline V gene has CDR1 DFQATT and CDR2 SNEGSKA (reference sequence). This CDR3 is built from 12 residues. CDR3 in DNA: TGCAGTTCTAAGACTAGCGCCTACGAGCAGTACTTC. This encodes CSSKTSAYEQYF.

This sequence joins TRBV6-5 and TRBJ2-1, with 7 positions matching TRBD2. Trimming removed 2 bases from V and 7 bases from J; junction bases left unmatched: 8. From germline, CDR1 is MNHEY and CDR2 SVGAGI. The CDR3 loop spans 15 amino acids. The DNA for the CDR3 is TGTGCCAGCAGTTACGGGCCTGGGGGGGGTAATGAGCAGTTCTTC. It specifies CASSYGPGGGNEQFF.

The chain uses TRBV6-1 and TRBJ1-5; D unresolved. The CDR3 totals 13 residues. The ends were cut back, 7 bases at V and 4 bases at J, with 11 bases in the middle. Germline CDR1 and CDR2: MNHNS and SASEGT. This chain's CDR3 is CASTHGGNQPQHF. The CDR3 coding sequence is TGTGCCAGCACCCACGGAGGGAATCAGCCCCAGCATTTT.

V is TRBV29-1 and J is TRBJ1-5, with D possibly TRBD1 on 5 matching bases. The CDR3 is 12 amino acids. CDR1 SQVTM and CDR2 ANQGSEA come from the germline V gene. The V end lost 4 bases, the J end lost 6 bases, and 10 bases lay between the germline ends. In DNA, the CDR3 is TGCAGCGTTGGGGGGGGAGGTCAGCCCCAGCATTTT. This gives the protein CSVGGGGQPQHF.

The J gene is TRBJ1-4, the V gene TRBV20-1; no definite D call. CDR3 length equals 14 residues. Germline CDR1 DFQATT, CDR2 SNEGSKA (reference sequence). Trimming pared 6 bases from V and 5 bases from J, leaving 16 bases between. CDR3 sequence (DNA): TGCAGTGCCAGGACCGGGGTCCACAATGAAAAACTGTTTTTT. Its translation: CSARTGVHNEKLFF.

This clonotype was observed a few times. J is TRBJ2-1 and V is TRBV6-5; 9 bases map to TRBD2. CDR3 size: 16 residues. Trimming cost V 2 bases and J 1 base; bases outside gene matches: 3. The germline gives CDR1 MNHEY, CDR2 SVGAGI. This chain's CDR3 is CASSYGLAGSYNEQFF. The CDR3 region has the DNA TGTGCCAGCAGTTACGGGCTAGCGGGGTCCTACAATGAGCAGTTCTTC.

The chain couples TRBV4-1 to TRBJ1-2; D remains unclear. V lost 4 bases and J 2 bases, leaving 11 bases between the germline ends. Per germline, CDR1 MGHRA and CDR2 YSYEKL. The CDR3 has 14 residues. The CDR3 bases are TGCGCCAGCAGCCGAAGTCCAGGAAACTATGGCTACACCTTC. Protein: CASSRSPGNYGYTF.

The sample holds a few counts of this clonotype. This rearrangement joins TRBV12-3 or TRBV12-4 to TRBJ2-7; D remains ambiguous. V was pared by 1 base and J by 0 bases, with 7 bases between. The CDR3 consists of 14 residues. CDR3 loop: CASSLETYSYEQYF. The CDR3 DNA follows: TGTGCCAGCAGTTTAGAGACATACTCCTACGAGCAGTACTTC.

The chain joins TRBV20-1 to TRBJ2-1; D not certain. Germline CDR1 DFQATT, CDR2 SNEGSKA (reference sequence). This CDR3 is 14 amino acids long. The germline V and J ends were trimmed by 4 bases and 7 bases, with 17 bases remaining between them. This CDR3 is CSAKTRIQKNEQFF. The CDR3 region has the DNA TGCAGTGCTAAGACCCGGATACAAAAGAATGAGCAGTTCTTC.

The chain combines TRBV14 with TRBJ2-2; 7 bases are shared with TRBD1. J gave up 5 bases and V 2 bases, and 5 bases lay outside the gene matches. CDR3 size: 15 residues. In germline, CDR1 is SGHDN, CDR2 FVKESK. CDR3 protein: CASSQMRGRTGELFF. The DNA of the CDR3 is TGTGCCAGCAGCCAAATGAGGGGGCGTACCGGGGAGCTGTTTTTT. Variable domain in full (rest from reference TRBV14 and TRBJ2-2): EAGVTQFPSHSVIEKGQTVTLRCDPISGHDNLYWYRRVMGKEIKFLLHFVKESKQDESGMPNNRFLAERTGGTYSTLKVQPAELEDSGVYFCASSQMRGRTGELFFGEGSRLTVL.

The rearrangement links TRBV2 to TRBJ2-2; 10 positions match TRBD2. After removal of 4 bases from V and 6 bases from J, the junction contained 2 bases not matched to a gene. This CDR3 is built from 14 residues. The germline gives CDR1 SNHLY, CDR2 FYNNEI. The CDR3 protein is CASSGAGGPGELFF. The CDR3 coding sequence is TGTGCCAGCAGTGGAGCGGGGGGGCCCGGGGAGCTGTTTTTT.

V is TRBV14 and J is TRBJ2-1; a possible D gene is TRBD2 (6 bases). Germline assignment: CDR1 SGHDN and CDR2 FVKESK. The CDR3 covers 13 residues. V shed 4 bases and J shed 9 bases, with 13 bases lying between them. The CDR3 coding sequence is TGTGCCAGCAGCCGAAGACTAGGTAGTGAGCAGTTCTTC. Protein: CASSRRLGSEQFF.

The rearrangement joins TRBV6-2 or TRBV6-3 to TRBJ2-1; D is ambiguous. The germline V gene encodes CDR1 MNHEY and CDR2 SVGEGT. This CDR3 comprises 16 residues. V was cut by 1 base and J by 2 bases, with 12 bases left in between. CDR3 region: CASSYYTAPPYNEQFF. The CDR3 region has the DNA TGTGCCAGCAGTTACTACACTGCTCCGCCCTACAATGAGCAGTTCTTC.